A single sample is the source of the 27 T cell receptor beta chains below, sequenced in a study of CD8 T cells in Susac syndrome. RNA amounts of roughly 0.45 to 1 ug underwent reverse transcription with random hexamers. From the immunoSEQ multiplex PCR reads, TCRdb called clonotypes with MiXCR, one entry per CDR3 protein. The sample gives 190,000 or so distinct CDR3 sequences, around 95% of which show up once; 0.082% is in the top ten. The source material was CD4+ T cells from PBMCs. These receptors were obtained from a human donor with multiple sclerosis.

The CDR3 nucleotides read TGCAGCGTTGAGGCAGGGGGGTCTCCCGGGGAGCTGTTTTTT. Protein sequence: CSVEAGGSPGELFF. The V call is TRBV29-1, the J call TRBJ2-2, with D possibly TRBD1 on 7 matching bases. The CDR3 consists of 14 residues. Trimming removed 3 bases at V and 6 bases at J, with 14 bases between. Germline lookup yields CDR1 SQVTM and CDR2 ANQGSEA.

V is TRBV11-2 and J is TRBJ2-3, with 10 positions matching TRBD2. V lost 3 bases, J lost 7 bases, and 13 bases stayed unmatched. The length of the CDR3 is 17 residues. Germline V gives CDR1 SGHAT, CDR2 FQNNGV. The DNA for the CDR3 is TGTGCCAGCAGCTTCTCTGTTCCTAGCGGGGGAAAGCATACGCAGTATTTT. Encoded protein: CASSFSVPSGGKHTQYF.

The rearrangement uses TRBV13 and TRBJ2-3; either TRBD1 or TRBD2 may fit D (5 bases each). CDR1 is PRHDT and CDR2 is FYEKMQ in the germline V gene (reference sequence). V dropped 8 bases and J dropped 1 base, with 10 bases sitting between them. The CDR3 length is 13 residues. CDR3 protein: CASLVGGTDTQYF. The CDR3 nucleotides are TGTGCCAGCCTAGTGGGGGGCACAGATACGCAGTATTTT.

The chain employs TRBV5-1 and TRBJ2-3; 7 nucleotides line up with TRBD2. V lost 4 bases to trimming and J lost 6 bases; unmatched junction nucleotides: 8. The CDR3 runs 14 residues. Germline V gene data show CDR1 as SGHRS and CDR2 as YFSETQ. CDR3: CASSEGGFTDTQYF. The CDR3 region has the DNA TGCGCCAGCAGCGAGGGAGGGTTTACCGATACGCAGTATTTT. Variable domain in full (rest from reference TRBV5-1 and TRBJ2-3): KAGVTQTPRYLIKTRGQQVTLSCSPISGHRSVSWYQQTPGQGLQFLFEYFSETQRNKGNFPGRFSGRQFSNSRSEMNVSTLELGDSALYLCASSEGGFTDTQYFGPGTRLTVL.

The chain couples TRBV27 to TRBJ2-7; TRBD1 aligns across 9 bases. In germline, CDR1 is MNHEY, CDR2 SMNVEV (reference sequence). The CDR3 is 14 amino acids. The ends lost 8 bases at V and 0 bases at J; junction bases unmatched: 5. The CDR3 coding sequence is TGTGCCAGCGGCCGGGACAGGGCCTCCTACGAGCAGTACTTC. Translating it yields CASGRDRASYEQYF.

The chain employs TRBV19 and TRBJ1-2; D call uncertain. V dropped 4 bases and J dropped 3 bases, with 3 bases sitting between them. The CDR3 has 11 amino acids. Germline CDR1 and CDR2: LNHDA and SQIVND (reference sequence). CDR3 residues: CASSTHYGYTF. DNA for the CDR3: TGTGCCAGTAGTACACACTATGGCTACACCTTC.

This CDR3 reads CATSRDRVAINSNQPQHF. CDR3 sequence (DNA): TGTGCCACCAGCAGAGATAGAGTAGCGATAAATAGCAATCAGCCCCAGCATTTT. This chain joins TRBV15 and TRBJ1-5; D not certain. V was trimmed by 0 bases and J by 0 bases, leaving 15 bases between them. This CDR3 region has 18 residues. The germline V gene has CDR1 LNHNV and CDR2 YYDKDF (reference sequence).

The rearrangement links TRBV12-3 or TRBV12-4 to TRBJ2-1; no definite D call. V was trimmed by 4 bases and J by 8 bases, leaving 18 bases between them. The CDR3 is 15 residues long. The CDR3 DNA sequence: TGTGCCAGCAGTTGGGGATCCGGGCCGACGGATGAGCAGTTCTTC. Translated: CASSWGSGPTDEQFF.

This rearrangement joins TRBV4-2 to TRBJ1-1; D may be TRBD1 (6 bases). V was clipped by 3 bases and J by 4 bases, with 15 bases between them. The CDR3 runs to 15 residues. Germline V gene data show CDR1 as LGHNA and CDR2 as YNFKEQ. The CDR3 loop reads CASSQHRVVGTEAFF. The CDR3 DNA reads TGTGCCAGCAGCCAGCACAGGGTGGTGGGCACTGAAGCTTTCTTT.

This chain connects TRBV30 to TRBJ1-2; D is unclear. CDR1 is GTSNPN, CDR2 SVGIG, per germline (reference sequence). This CDR3 region has 15 residues. V was cut by 3 bases and J by 2 bases, with 16 bases left in between. This CDR3 is CAWRFGGNANYGYTF. The DNA of the CDR3 is TGTGCCTGGAGATTTGGTGGGAACGCCAACTATGGCTACACCTTC.

This clonotype was counted a single time. V and J are TRBV20-1 and TRBJ2-7, with D possibly being TRBD1 or TRBD2 (6 bases each). This CDR3 is 14 amino acids long. Trimming left V 5 bases short and J 3 bases short, with 17 bases between. Germline CDR1 DFQATT, CDR2 SNEGSKA (reference sequence). The DNA of the CDR3 is TGCAGTGCTGGAAAGGGGGGTAATAACTACGAGCAGTACTTC. Its translation: CSAGKGGNNYEQYF.

The rearrangement links TRBV29-1 to TRBJ2-5, with D possibly TRBD1 on 6 matching bases. The CDR3 has 14 residues. With 4 bases removed from V and 5 bases from J, the gap between germline ends came to 17 bases. Germline V lookup: CDR1 SQVTM, CDR2 ANQGSEA. This CDR3 reads CSVGYRQASETQYF. CDR3 DNA sequence: TGCAGCGTTGGGTACCGACAGGCTAGCGAGACCCAGTACTTC.

The chain carries TRBV14 and TRBJ1-6; D may be TRBD1 (5 bases). V shed 2 bases and J shed 5 bases, with 16 bases lying between them. CDR3 length: 17 amino acids. In germline, CDR1 is SGHDN, CDR2 FVKESK. CDR3 coding DNA: TGTGCCAGCAGCCAATTTGGGAAGGGGTTTGATAATTCACCCCTCCACTTT. This codes for CASSQFGKGFDNSPLHF.

The genes are TRBV7-2 and TRBJ1-1; maybe TRBD1 (5 bases). The CDR3 is 16 amino acids. Trimming stripped 5 bases from V and 3 bases from J, with 19 bases between. Germline assignment: CDR1 SGHTA and CDR2 FQGNSA. The chain's CDR3 is CASSLLGQGLHTEAFF. CDR3 sequence (DNA): TGTGCCAGCAGCCTACTAGGTCAGGGTCTTCACACTGAAGCTTTCTTT.

The chain joins TRBV30 to TRBJ1-1; D is perhaps TRBD1 (5 bases). V shed 1 base and J shed 11 bases, with 11 bases lying between them. This CDR3 region has 11 residues. Germline V gene sequence: CDR1 GTSNPN, CDR2 SVGIG (reference sequence). The CDR3 reads CAWSESGKAFF. CDR3 nucleotide sequence: TGTGCCTGGAGTGAGTCAGGGAAGGCTTTCTTT.

V and J are TRBV3-1 and TRBJ1-3; possible D gene TRBD1, 5 bases. CDR1 is LGHDT and CDR2 is YNNKEL in the germline V gene (reference sequence). V lost 7 bases and J 0 bases, leaving 19 bases between the germline ends. This CDR3 region has 17 residues. The CDR3 nucleotides read TGTGCCAGCACCATCTCCGGGACCCAGAGCTCTGGAAACACCATATATTTT. Encoded protein: CASTISGTQSSGNTIYF.

The chain couples TRBV5-1 to TRBJ2-4, with 10 bases that match TRBD1. The CDR3 contains 16 residues. Per germline, CDR1 SGHRS and CDR2 YFSETQ. With V trimmed by 3 bases and J by 1 base, 4 bases remained unmatched. The CDR3 protein is CASSYGTGEAKNIQYF. DNA for the CDR3: TGCGCCAGCAGCTACGGGACAGGGGAGGCCAAAAACATTCAGTACTTC.

There are a few counts of this clonotype. The chain employs TRBV7-9 and TRBJ1-5; D remains ambiguous. CDR1 and CDR2 (germline): SEHNR, FQNEAQ (reference sequence). The CDR3 spans 12 residues. With 2 bases removed from V and 3 bases from J, the gap between germline ends came to 2 bases. The CDR3 loop is CASSLINQPQHF. DNA of the CDR3: TGTGCCAGCAGCTTAATCAATCAGCCCCAGCATTTT.

The rearrangement joins TRBV2 to TRBJ2-7, with 7 bases aligning to TRBD1. Germline V gene lookup returns CDR1 SNHLY and CDR2 FYNNEI. The CDR3 runs 14 residues. V was pared by 4 bases and J by 2 bases, with 5 bases of the junction left unmatched. As DNA, the CDR3 is TGTGCCAGCAGTGCAGGGACAGTGGCCTACGAGCAGTACGTC. The encoded protein is CASSAGTVAYEQYV.

The chain uses TRBV30 and TRBJ1-1, with D maybe TRBD1 (5 bases). In germline, CDR1 is GTSNPN, CDR2 SVGIG (reference sequence). CDR3 length equals 12 residues. V lost 6 bases to trimming and J lost 1 base, with 9 bases between them. CDR3 nucleotide sequence: TGTGCCTGCCACAGGACGAACACTGAAGCTTTCTTT. Translation gives CACHRTNTEAFF.

The gene calls are TRBV29-1 and TRBJ1-1, with TRBD1 as a possible D gene (6 bases). The CDR3 is 12 residues long. CDR1 is SQVTM, CDR2 ANQGSEA, per germline. The V and J ends lost 6 bases and 4 bases respectively, with 12 bases between them. The DNA of the CDR3 is TGCAGCGTAAGGACAGACGGCACTGAAGCTTTCTTT. Amino acids: CSVRTDGTEAFF.

The rearrangement joins TRBV3-1 to TRBJ1-1; 8 positions match TRBD1. From germline, CDR1 is LGHDT and CDR2 YNNKEL (reference sequence). This CDR3 region has 19 residues. J lost 0 bases, V lost 4 bases, and 16 bases had no gene match. In DNA, the CDR3 is TGTGCCAGCAGCCTGCGCGGGACAGGCACTCGTGGGATGAACACTGAAGCTTTCTTT. Protein sequence: CASSLRGTGTRGMNTEAFF.

This clonotype was seen only once. The V gene is TRBV12-3 or TRBV12-4, the J gene TRBJ2-1; TRBD1 matches 10 bases. Unmatched junction bases numbered 10, after V lost 6 bases and J lost 8 bases. CDR3 length equals 15 residues. CDR3 sequence (DNA): TGTGCCAGCAGCCTGACAGGGGGCGCGATTGATGAGCAGTTCTTC. This encodes CASSLTGGAIDEQFF.

The rearrangement links TRBV30 to TRBJ1-5, with no clear D. In germline, CDR1 is GTSNPN, CDR2 SVGIG (reference sequence). V lost 0 bases and J 9 bases, leaving 15 bases between the germline ends. The CDR3 has 14 amino acids. Here the CDR3 reads CAWSVPDGNTPQHF. CDR3 nucleotides: TGTGCCTGGAGTGTACCGGACGGTAATACGCCCCAGCATTTT. The whole variable domain, remainder taken from reference TRBV30 and TRBJ1-5, is SQTIHQWPATLVQPVGSPLSLECTVEGTSNPNLYWYRQAAGRGLQLLFYSVGIGQISSEVPQNLSASRPQDRQFILSSKKLLLSDSGFYLCAWSVPDGNTPQHFGDGTRLSIL.

The chain couples TRBV12-3 or TRBV12-4 to TRBJ1-1; no definite D call. This CDR3 region has 12 residues. Trimming cost V 5 bases and J 1 base, with 5 bases left between them. This CDR3 reads CASSPENTEAFF. CDR3 bases: TGTGCCAGCAGTCCGGAGAACACTGAAGCTTTCTTT.

The sample holds one count of this clonotype. This sequence joins TRBV30 and TRBJ1-6, with D perhaps TRBD1 (5 bases). Germline V gene sequence: CDR1 GTSNPN, CDR2 SVGIG (reference sequence). V lost 5 bases and J 10 bases, leaving 15 bases between the germline ends. The CDR3 spans 13 residues. This CDR3 reads CAWYGTGRSPLHF. Written as DNA, the CDR3 is TGTGCCTGGTACGGGACGGGCCGATCACCCCTCCACTTT. Filled out from reference TRBV30 and TRBJ1-6, the complete variable domain reads SQTIHQWPATLVQPVGSPLSLECTVEGTSNPNLYWYRQAAGRGLQLLFYSVGIGQISSEVPQNLSASRPQDRQFILSSKKLLLSDSGFYLCAWYGTGRSPLHFGNGTRLTVT.

The chain uses TRBV7-6 and TRBJ1-1; 11 bases fit TRBD1. The junction had 2 bases not matched to a gene; V was cut back by 5 bases and J by 3 bases. Germline CDR1 is SGHVS and CDR2 is FNYEAQ. The CDR3 totals 14 residues. The chain's CDR3 is CASSTGQGDTEAFF. The CDR3 DNA follows: TGTGCCAGCAGCACGGGACAGGGGGACACTGAAGCTTTCTTT.